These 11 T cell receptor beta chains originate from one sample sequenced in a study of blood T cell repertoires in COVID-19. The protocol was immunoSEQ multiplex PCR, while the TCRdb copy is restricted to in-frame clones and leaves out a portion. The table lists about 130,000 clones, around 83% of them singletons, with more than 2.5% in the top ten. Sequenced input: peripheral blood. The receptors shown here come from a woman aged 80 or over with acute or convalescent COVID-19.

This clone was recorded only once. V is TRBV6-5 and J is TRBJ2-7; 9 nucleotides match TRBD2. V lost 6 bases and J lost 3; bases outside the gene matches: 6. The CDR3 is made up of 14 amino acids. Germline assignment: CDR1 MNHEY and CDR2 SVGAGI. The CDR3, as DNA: TGTGCCAGCAGCAGCGGGGGGACCCGCTACGAGCAGTACTTC. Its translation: CASSSGGTRYEQYF.

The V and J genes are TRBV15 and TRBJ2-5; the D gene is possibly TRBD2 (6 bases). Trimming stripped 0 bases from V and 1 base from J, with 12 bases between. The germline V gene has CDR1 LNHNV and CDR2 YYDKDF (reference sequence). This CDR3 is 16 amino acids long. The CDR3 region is CATSRDLGEVQETQYF. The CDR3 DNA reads TGTGCCACCAGCAGAGATCTGGGGGAGGTCCAAGAGACCCAGTACTTC.

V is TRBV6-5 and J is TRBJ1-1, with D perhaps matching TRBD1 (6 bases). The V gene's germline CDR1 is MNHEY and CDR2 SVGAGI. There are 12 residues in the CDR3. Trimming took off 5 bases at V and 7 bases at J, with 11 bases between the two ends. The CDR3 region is CASSQGHLEAFF. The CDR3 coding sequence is TGTGCCAGCAGTCAGGGACATCTTGAAGCTTTCTTT.

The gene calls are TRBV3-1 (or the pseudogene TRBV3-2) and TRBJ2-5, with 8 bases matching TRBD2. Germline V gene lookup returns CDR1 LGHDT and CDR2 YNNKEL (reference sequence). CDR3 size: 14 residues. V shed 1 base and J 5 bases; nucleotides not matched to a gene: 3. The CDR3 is CASSQGGGQETQYF. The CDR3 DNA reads TGTGCCAGCAGCCAAGGCGGGGGGCAGGAGACCCAGTACTTC.

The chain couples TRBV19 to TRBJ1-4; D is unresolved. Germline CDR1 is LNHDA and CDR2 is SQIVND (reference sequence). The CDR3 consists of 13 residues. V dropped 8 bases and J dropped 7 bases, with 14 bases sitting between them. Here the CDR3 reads CASSRRSGEKLFF. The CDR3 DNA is TGTGCCAGTTCCCGGCGGAGTGGTGAAAAACTGTTTTTT.

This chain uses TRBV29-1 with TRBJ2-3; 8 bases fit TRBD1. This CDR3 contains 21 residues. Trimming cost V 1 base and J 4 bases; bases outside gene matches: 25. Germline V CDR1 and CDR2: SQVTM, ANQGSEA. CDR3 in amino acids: CSVEGRYGGTGRLLTPDTQYF. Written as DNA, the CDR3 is TGCAGCGTTGAAGGAAGGTATGGGGGGACAGGCCGGCTTCTCACTCCAGATACGCAGTATTTT.

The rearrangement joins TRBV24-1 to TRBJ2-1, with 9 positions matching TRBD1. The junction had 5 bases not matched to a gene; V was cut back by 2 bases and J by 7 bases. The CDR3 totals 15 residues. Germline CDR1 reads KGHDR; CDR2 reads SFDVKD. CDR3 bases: TGTGCCACCAGTGATTCCGGGACAGGGATAAATGAGCAGTTCTTC. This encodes CATSDSGTGINEQFF.

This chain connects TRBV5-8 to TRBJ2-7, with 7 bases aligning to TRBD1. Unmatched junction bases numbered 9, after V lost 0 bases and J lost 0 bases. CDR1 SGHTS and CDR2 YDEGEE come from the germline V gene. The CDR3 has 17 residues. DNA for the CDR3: TGTGCCAGCAGCTTGGATCTCACAGGGGATCTCTCCTACGAGCAGTACTTC. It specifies CASSLDLTGDLSYEQYF.

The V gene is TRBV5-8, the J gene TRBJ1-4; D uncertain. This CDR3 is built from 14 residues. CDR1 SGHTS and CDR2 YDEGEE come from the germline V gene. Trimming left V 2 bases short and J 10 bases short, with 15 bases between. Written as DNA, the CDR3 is TGTGCCAGCAGCTTTTTTCTGGGGAGAGGAAAACTGTTTTTT. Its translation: CASSFFLGRGKLFF.

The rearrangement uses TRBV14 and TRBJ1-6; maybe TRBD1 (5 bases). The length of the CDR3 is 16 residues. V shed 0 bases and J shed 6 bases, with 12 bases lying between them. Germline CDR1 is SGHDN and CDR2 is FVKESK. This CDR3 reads CASSQEGGRGNSPLHF. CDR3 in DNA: TGTGCCAGCAGCCAAGAGGGGGGTAGAGGTAATTCACCCCTCCACTTT.

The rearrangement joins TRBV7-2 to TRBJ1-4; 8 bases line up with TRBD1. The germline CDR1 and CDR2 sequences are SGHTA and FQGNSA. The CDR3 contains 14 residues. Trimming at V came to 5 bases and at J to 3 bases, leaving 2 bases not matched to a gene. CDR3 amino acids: CASSLDRANEKLFF. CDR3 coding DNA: TGTGCCAGCAGCCTGGACAGGGCTAATGAAAAACTGTTTTTT.